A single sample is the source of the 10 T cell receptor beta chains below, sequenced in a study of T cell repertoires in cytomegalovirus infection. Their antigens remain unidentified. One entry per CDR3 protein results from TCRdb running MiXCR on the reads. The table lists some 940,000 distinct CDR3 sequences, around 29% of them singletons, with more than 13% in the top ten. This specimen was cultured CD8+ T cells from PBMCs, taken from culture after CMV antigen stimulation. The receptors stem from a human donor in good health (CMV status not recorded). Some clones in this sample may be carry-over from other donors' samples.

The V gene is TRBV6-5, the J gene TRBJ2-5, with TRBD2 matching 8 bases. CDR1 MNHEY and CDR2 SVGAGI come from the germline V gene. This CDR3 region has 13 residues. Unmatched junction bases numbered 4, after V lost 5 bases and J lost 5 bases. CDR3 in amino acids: CASSRLARETQYF. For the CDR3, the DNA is TGTGCCAGCAGTAGACTAGCGCGGGAGACCCAGTACTTC.

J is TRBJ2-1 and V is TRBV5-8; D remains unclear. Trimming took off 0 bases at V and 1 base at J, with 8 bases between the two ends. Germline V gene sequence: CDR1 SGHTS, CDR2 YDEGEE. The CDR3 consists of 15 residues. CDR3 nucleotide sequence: TGTGCCAGCAGCTTGGATAGGAATTCCTACAATGAGCAGTTCTTC. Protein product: CASSLDRNSYNEQFF.

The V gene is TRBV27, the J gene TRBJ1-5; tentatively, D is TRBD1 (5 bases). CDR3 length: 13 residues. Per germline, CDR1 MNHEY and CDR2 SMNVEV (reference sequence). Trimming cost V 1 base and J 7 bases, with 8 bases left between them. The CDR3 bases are TGTGCCAGCAGTTTATGGGGGAAACAGCCCCAGCATTTT. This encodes CASSLWGKQPQHF.

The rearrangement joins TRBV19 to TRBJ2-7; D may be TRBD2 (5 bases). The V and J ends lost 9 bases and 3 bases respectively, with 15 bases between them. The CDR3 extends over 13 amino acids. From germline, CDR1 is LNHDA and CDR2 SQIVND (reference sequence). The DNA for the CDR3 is TGTGCCAGCCCCCCCGCGGGCCACTACGAGCAGTACGTC. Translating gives CASPPAGHYEQYV.

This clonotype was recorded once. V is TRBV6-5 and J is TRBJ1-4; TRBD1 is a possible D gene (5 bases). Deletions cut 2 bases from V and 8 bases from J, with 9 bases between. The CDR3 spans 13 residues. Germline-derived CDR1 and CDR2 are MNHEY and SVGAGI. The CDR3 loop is CASSYRGREKLFF. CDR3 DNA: TGTGCCAGCAGTTACAGGGGAAGGGAAAAACTGTTTTTT.

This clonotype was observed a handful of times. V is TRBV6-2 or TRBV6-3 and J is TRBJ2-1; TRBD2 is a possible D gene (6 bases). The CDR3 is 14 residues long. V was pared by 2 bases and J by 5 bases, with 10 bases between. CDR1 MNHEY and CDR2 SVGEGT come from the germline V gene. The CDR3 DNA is TGTGCCAGCAGTTACGGGGGGTATGACAATGAGCAGTTCTTC. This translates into CASSYGGYDNEQFF.

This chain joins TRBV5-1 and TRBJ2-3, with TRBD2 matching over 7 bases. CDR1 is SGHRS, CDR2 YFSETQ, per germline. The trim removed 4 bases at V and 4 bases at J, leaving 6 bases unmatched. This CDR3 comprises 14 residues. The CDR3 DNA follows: TGCGCCAGCAGCCCTGGGGAGGGCTCAGATACGCAGTATTTT. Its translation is CASSPGEGSDTQYF.

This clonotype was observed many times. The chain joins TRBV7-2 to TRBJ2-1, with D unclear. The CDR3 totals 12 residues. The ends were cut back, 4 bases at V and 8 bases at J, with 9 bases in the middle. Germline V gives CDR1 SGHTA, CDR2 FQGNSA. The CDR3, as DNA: TGTGCCAGCAGCTCAACCATATATGAGCAGTTCTTC. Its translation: CASSSTIYEQFF.

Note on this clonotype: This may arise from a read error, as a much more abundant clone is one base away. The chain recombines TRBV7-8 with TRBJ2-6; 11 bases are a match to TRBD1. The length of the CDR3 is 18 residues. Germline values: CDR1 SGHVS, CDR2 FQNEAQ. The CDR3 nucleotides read TGTGCCAACAGCTTGCCGGGACAGGGGGTAGGAGGGGCCAACGTCCTGACTTTC. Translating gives CANSLPGQGVGGANVLTF.

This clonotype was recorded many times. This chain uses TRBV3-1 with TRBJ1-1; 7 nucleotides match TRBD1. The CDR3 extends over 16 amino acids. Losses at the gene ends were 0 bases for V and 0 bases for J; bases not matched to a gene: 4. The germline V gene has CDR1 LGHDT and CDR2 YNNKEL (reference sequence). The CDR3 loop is CASSQEAGGLNTEAFF. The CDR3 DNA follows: TGTGCCAGCAGCCAAGAGGCAGGGGGGCTGAACACTGAAGCTTTCTTT.